Listed below are T cell receptor beta chains from one sample, sequenced in a study of blood T cells in healthy people across ages. From the 5' RACE reads, TCRdb called clonotypes with MiXCR, one entry per CDR3 protein. Altogether some 1.8 million distinct CDR3 sequences are present, roughly two fifths being singletons, with the ten largest covering more than 20%. Material: blood. Receptor source: a human donor in good health. The CDR3 runs from the conserved cysteine through the conserved F or W. A D gene is named only where the DNA matches it firmly. Size is stated for part of the rows, as once, few or many counts, or as a class when the clone is expanded.

>.|TRBJ1-2|.|TRBV24-1
CATSQDSYGYTF
TGTGCCACCAGTCAAGACAGCTATGGCTACACCTTC
>.|TRBJ2-4|.|TRBV4-3
CASSPQKSGTPKKQYF
TGCGCCAGCAGCCCCCAAAAAAGCGGAACCCCAAAAAAGCAGTACTTC
>once|TRBJ2-3|TRBD2|TRBV11-1
CASSLEPGLAGAWDTQYF
TGTGCCAGCAGCTTGGAGCCGGGACTAGCGGGGGCATGGGATACGCAGTATTTT
>.|TRBJ1-2|.|TRBV7-2
CASSWGPKEAVYGYTF
TGTGCCAGCAGCTGGGGACCCAAGGAGGCCGTCTATGGCTACACCTTC
>once|TRBJ2-1|TRBD2|TRBV6-5
CASSVPGTSGREQFF
TGTGCCAGCAGTGTACCCGGGACTAGCGGGAGAGAGCAGTTCTTC
>.|TRBJ1-2|TRBD1|TRBV6-2/TRBV6-3
CASRPTGTGAYGYTF
TGTGCCAGCAGACCGACCGGGACAGGGGCCTATGGCTACACCTTC
>few|TRBJ2-3|TRBD2|TRBV29-1
CSATGTSGGAVDTQYF
TGCAGCGCCACCGGGACTAGCGGGGGGGCTGTGGATACGCAGTATTTT
>few|TRBJ1-1|.|TRBV6-5
CASRETGNTEAFF
TGTGCCAGCAGAGAAACAGGGAACACTGAAGCTTTCTTT
>.|TRBJ2-1|TRBD2|TRBV27
CVSSSWTSGIYNEQFF
TGTGTCAGCAGTTCCTGGACTAGCGGGATATACAATGAGCAGTTCTTC
>.|TRBJ1-1|TRBD1|TRBV29-1
CSVVRGQLNTEAFF
TGCAGCGTTGTAAGGGGACAGCTGAACACTGAAGCTTTCTTT
>.|TRBJ2-2|.|TRBV6-4
CASSDSGRGTGELFF
TGTGCCAGCAGTGACTCTGGCAGGGGAACCGGGGAGCTGTTTTTT
>.|TRBJ2-1|TRBD2|TRBV15
CATSRDYRKRGGKNEQFF
TGTGCCACCAGCAGAGATTATCGCAAGCGGGGGGGCAAGAATGAGCAGTTCTTC
>.|TRBJ2-1|.|TRBV6-2/TRBV6-3
CASGQIYNEQFF
TGTGCCAGCGGACAGATCTACAATGAGCAGTTCTTC
>few|TRBJ2-7|.|TRBV5-1
CASSSTGTIYYEQYF
TGCGCCAGCAGCTCAACCGGGACAATCTACTACGAGCAGTACTTC
>few|TRBJ2-3|.|TRBV5-8
CASSPGGEWYTDTQYF
TGTGCCAGCAGCCCGGGCGGGGAGTGGTACACAGATACGCAGTATTTT
>.|TRBJ2-4|TRBD2|TRBV20-1
CSGTGGILAKNIQYF
TGCAGTGGAACCGGGGGGATCCTAGCCAAAAACATTCAGTACTTC
>.|TRBJ2-7|.|TRBV4-2
CASSQDPAYYEQYF
TGTGCCAGCAGCCAAGATCCAGCATACTACGAGCAGTACTTC
>.|TRBJ2-7|.|TRBV28
CASSFGTQDFSYEQYF
TGTGCCAGCAGTTTCGGGACGCAAGATTTTTCCTACGAGCAGTACTTC
>.|TRBJ2-1|.|TRBV3-1
CASSQDPGSDNEQFF
TGTGCCAGCAGCCAAGATCCGGGGTCGGACAATGAGCAGTTCTTC
>.|TRBJ2-1|.|TRBV5-1
CASSLDEPSYNEQFF
TGCGCCAGCAGCTTGGACGAGCCTTCCTACAATGAGCAGTTCTTC
>.|TRBJ2-7|.|TRBV20-1
CSAELGRQLAYEQYF
TGCAGTGCTGAGTTGGGGAGACAGTTGGCCTACGAGCAGTACTTC
>.|TRBJ2-7|TRBD2|TRBV7-2
CASNLGGSYEQYF
TGTGCCAGCAACCTGGGGGGGTCCTACGAGCAGTACTTC
>.|TRBJ2-3|TRBD2|TRBV13
CASRPSTSGTDTQYF
TGTGCCAGCAGGCCATCGACTAGCGGTACAGATACGCAGTATTTT
>.|TRBJ2-1|TRBD1|TRBV4-1
CASSQGGGGQGARDEQFF
TGCGCCAGCAGCCAAGGGGGAGGGGGACAGGGGGCTAGGGATGAGCAGTTCTTC
>.|TRBJ2-3|TRBD2|TRBV4-1
CASSLPGLARHTQYF
TGCGCCAGCAGCCTTCCGGGACTAGCGCGCCATACGCAGTATTTT
>.|TRBJ1-2|.|TRBV12-3/TRBV12-4
CASSSSLTGSYGYTF
TGTGCCAGCAGTTCAAGCCTCACAGGCAGCTATGGCTACACCTTC
>few|TRBJ1-1|.|TRBV6-5
CASSLSRTGTEAFF
TGTGCCAGCAGTTTGTCCAGGACTGGCACTGAAGCTTTCTTT
>.|TRBJ1-5|.|TRBV20-1
CSARDWRQSNQPQHF
TGCAGTGCTAGAGATTGGAGGCAGTCTAATCAGCCCCAGCATTTT
>.|TRBJ2-2|TRBD2|TRBV28
CASSPPGGYGELFF
TGTGCCAGCAGCCCGCCGGGGGGGTACGGGGAGCTGTTTTTT
>.|TRBJ2-7|TRBD2|TRBV4-1
CASSPSGARPYEQYF
TGCGCCAGCAGTCCTAGCGGGGCGAGACCCTACGAGCAGTACTTC
>.|TRBJ1-2|.|TRBV29-1
CSVGGAGVGYTF
TGCAGCGTTGGAGGGGCAGGGGTTGGCTACACCTTC
>few|TRBJ1-4|.|TRBV3-1
CASSLTGPLNEKLFF
TGTGCCAGCAGCTTAACCGGGCCTCTTAATGAAAAACTGTTTTTT
>.|TRBJ1-1|TRBD1|TRBV12-3/TRBV12-4
CASSLIYRDREGTEAFF
TGTGCCAGCAGTTTAATTTACCGGGACAGGGAGGGCACTGAAGCTTTCTTT
>many|TRBJ2-7|TRBD1|TRBV28
CASGTIGTGHYEQYF
TGTGCCAGCGGGACAATTGGGACAGGACACTACGAGCAGTACTTC
>.|TRBJ1-2|.|TRBV14
CASSQGPRGGYGYTF
TGTGCCAGCAGCCAAGGACCCCGGGGCGGCTATGGCTACACCTTC
>few|TRBJ2-7|.|TRBV10-3
CAIRVNGDYEQYF
TGTGCCATCAGGGTAAACGGGGACTACGAGCAGTACTTC